These T cell receptor beta chains were read from a single sample in a study of response to subunit inactivated influenza vaccine. TCRdb itself ran the RT-PCR reads through MiXCR, one entry per CDR3 protein. The sample yields 710,000 or so distinct CDR3 sequences, roughly 14% seen once. Material: PBMCs from blood, obtained 11 to 12 days after vaccination. The receptors stem from a man in his fifties or sixties who received an inactivated influenza vaccine. Both conserved end residues are part of each CDR3. Fields, in order: D gene, clone size, J gene, V gene, CDR3 DNA, CDR3 protein. D genes are given only for firm matches. Some rows mark clone size as missing; the rest say once, few, many or name a class of expanded clone.

TRBD1 | - | TRBJ2-5 | TRBV7-8 | TGTGCCAGCAGCCCCCGGGACAGACAAGAGACCCAGTACTTC | CASSPRDRQETQYF
- | - | TRBJ2-1 | TRBV5-5 | TGTGCCAGCAGCTTGTTCCAGGGAAGATCCTACAATGAGCAGTTCTTC | CASSLFQGRSYNEQFF
TRBD2 | - | TRBJ2-7 | TRBV7-2 | TGTGCCAGCAGCTCCGGTCTAGCGGGTCCCTACGAGCAGTACTTC | CASSSGLAGPYEQYF
- | few | TRBJ2-3 | TRBV29-1 | TGCAGCGTCCCAGACTACTCCAGTACGCAGTATTTT | CSVPDYSSTQYF
- | - | TRBJ2-7 | TRBV5-1 | TGCGCCAGCAGCTTCCAGTTCTCCTACGAGCAGTACTTC | CASSFQFSYEQYF
- | many | TRBJ2-1 | TRBV7-6 | TGTGCCAGCAGCCGCAGGGAAAATACCTACAATGAGCAGTTCTTC | CASSRRENTYNEQFF
- | - | TRBJ2-3 | TRBV5-1 | TGCGCCAGCAGCTTGATCGGGACCACAGATACGCAGTATTTT | CASSLIGTTDTQYF
- | - | TRBJ2-2 | TRBV7-3 | TGTGCCAGCAGCGGAACGGGTTCGAACACCGGGGAGCTGTTTTTT | CASSGTGSNTGELFF
- | once | TRBJ1-5 | TRBV6-2/TRBV6-3 | TGTGCCAGCAGCCCACAGGGTTCGGGGCAGCCCCAGCATTTT | CASSPQGSGQPQHF
TRBD2 | few | TRBJ2-5 | TRBV7-2 | TGTGCCAGCAGCTTAGGTTTAGGGACTAGCGGGAAGGAGACCCAGTACTTC | CASSLGLGTSGKETQYF
- | - | TRBJ2-6 | TRBV11-1 | TGTGCCAGCAGCTTAGGATTAGGTGGCAGGGGACGGAGCTCTGGGGCCAACGTCCTGACTTTC | CASSLGLGGRGRSSGANVLTF
- | - | TRBJ2-3 | TRBV7-6 | TGTGCCAGCAGCATGGGGACAATTGCGGGGGCACACACAGATACGCAGTATTTT | CASSMGTIAGAHTDTQYF
- | few | TRBJ2-7 | TRBV4-2 | TGTGCCAGCAGCCAAAGCCAAACCGGGCCGGCCTACGAGCAGTACTTC | CASSQSQTGPAYEQYF
- | many | TRBJ2-1 | TRBV5-1 | TGCGCCAGCAGCTTGGAGGGGCAGGGTGGAAACAATGAGCAGTTCTTC | CASSLEGQGGNNEQFF
- | - | TRBJ1-1 | TRBV7-8 | TGTGCCAGCAGCGCAGACGACGACAGGACCACTGAAGCTTTCTTT | CASSADDDRTTEAFF
- | - | TRBJ2-1 | TRBV5-1 | TGCGCCAGCAGCCGCAGGGGAGTAGACGCCCTAGACCTTGATGAGCAGTTCTTC | CASSRRGVDALDLDEQFF
- | few | TRBJ2-7 | TRBV4-2 | TGTGCCAGCAGCCAAGAGGCCGGGACATTTCCCTACGAGCAGTACTTC | CASSQEAGTFPYEQYF
TRBD1 | many | TRBJ1-4 | TRBV5-1 | TGCGCCAGCAGCCGGACAGGGGGTCACACTAATGAAAAACTGTTTTTT | CASSRTGGHTNEKLFF
TRBD2 | - | TRBJ2-1 | TRBV7-8 | TGTGCCAGCAGCTTAGTGGCTAGCGGGGGGAATGAGCAGTTCTTC | CASSLVASGGNEQFF
- | few | TRBJ2-2 | TRBV4-2 | TGTGCCAGCAGCACCCAGCCACAGAACACCGGGGAGCTGTTTTTT | CASSTQPQNTGELFF
- | many | TRBJ2-1 | TRBV12-3/TRBV12-4 | TGTGCCAGCAGTTTTTCAAGCGGGCTCTACAATGAGCAGTTCTTC | CASSFSSGLYNEQFF
- | few | TRBJ1-5 | TRBV6-1 | TGTGCCAGCAGTGGTGGCTCTCAGCCCCAGCATTTT | CASSGGSQPQHF
TRBD2 | - | TRBJ2-3 | TRBV10-3 | TGTGCGACCAAAGGAACCCTAGCGGGAGCCGATACGCAGTATTTT | CATKGTLAGADTQYF
- | - | TRBJ2-2 | TRBV5-5 | TGTGCCAGCAGCAGGACTTCGAACACCGGGGAGCTGTTTTTT | CASSRTSNTGELFF
- | - | TRBJ2-1 | TRBV4-3 | TGCGCCAGCAGCCAAGATTGGGGGTCCCCCAACAATGAGCAGTTCTTC | CASSQDWGSPNNEQFF
TRBD2 | few | TRBJ2-7 | TRBV5-6 | TGTGCCAGCAGCCCCCTAGCGGGGGATCGGGACGAGCAGTACTTC | CASSPLAGDRDEQYF
TRBD1 | - | TRBJ2-1 | TRBV6-2/TRBV6-3 | TGTGCCAGCAGAAAAGTCCCGGGACAGGGAGACAATGAGCAGTTCTTC | CASRKVPGQGDNEQFF
TRBD1 | few | TRBJ1-3 | TRBV6-1 | TGTGCCAGCAGTGACCCGGGACAGGGCTCTGGAAACACCATATATTTT | CASSDPGQGSGNTIYF
TRBD1 | few | TRBJ2-2 | TRBV5-6 | TGTGCCAGCAGCCCAAGAGGACAGGGTGACGGGGAGCTGTTTTTT | CASSPRGQGDGELFF
TRBD1 | - | TRBJ2-7 | TRBV4-1 | TGCGCCAGCAGCCAAGTTGGGACAGACGAGCAGTACTTC | CASSQVGTDEQYF
TRBD1 | few | TRBJ2-4 | TRBV7-9 | TGTGCCAGCAGCCACGACAGGGGGGTGAAAAACATTCAGTACTTC | CASSHDRGVKNIQYF
- | - | TRBJ1-5 | TRBV10-3 | TGTGCCATCAGTGAGAACACTCTTAGCAATCAGCCCCAGCATTTT | CAISENTLSNQPQHF
- | - | TRBJ1-6 | TRBV28 | TGTGCCAGCAGTTCTGCTCTGATCTCCTATAATTCACCCCTCCACTTT | CASSSALISYNSPLHF
- | - | TRBJ1-2 | TRBV30 | TGTGCCTGGGCTCAGAGAGGCTATGGCTACACCTTC | CAWAQRGYGYTF
- | many | TRBJ2-1 | TRBV24-1 | TGTGCCACCAGTGAAACCGGGACAAAAGAGCAGTTCTTC | CATSETGTKEQFF
- | few | TRBJ2-2 | TRBV19 | TGTGCCAGTAGTCTCAACCTCCCGTCCCAACCCACCAAGCTGTTTTTT | CASSLNLPSQPTKLFF
TRBD2 | few | TRBJ2-7 | TRBV5-1 | TGCGCCAGCAGCTTCATGCTAGCGGGAGGCTACTCCTACGAGCAGTACTTC | CASSFMLAGGYSYEQYF
- | - | TRBJ2-1 | TRBV6-1 | TGTGCCAGCAGGAGGGGGGGCGATGGTCATGAGCAGTTCTTC | CASRRGGDGHEQFF
- | few | TRBJ1-2 | TRBV12-3/TRBV12-4 | TGTGCCAGCAGTTTAGGTACAAGTCACTATGGCTACACCTTC | CASSLGTSHYGYTF
TRBD2 | few | TRBJ2-3 | TRBV10-3 | TGTGCCATCAGAACTAGCGGAACCACAGATACGCAGTATTTT | CAIRTSGTTDTQYF
- | - | TRBJ2-7 | TRBV28 | TGTGCCAGCAGTTTATTAGAAAACTCCTACGAGCAGTACTTC | CASSLLENSYEQYF
- | - | TRBJ2-1 | TRBV20-1 | TGCAGTGCGAAGGGCAGCAATGAGCAGTTCTTC | CSAKGSNEQFF
- | once | TRBJ2-7 | TRBV6-2/TRBV6-3 | TGTGCCAGCAGTTACCGGTCCGCCTCCGAGCAGTACTTC | CASSYRSASEQYF
TRBD2 | - | TRBJ2-2 | TRBV12-3/TRBV12-4 | TGTGCCAGCTCGTCGCTAGCGGGGGTTGGCCGGGAGCTGTTTTTT | CASSSLAGVGRELFF
- | - | TRBJ2-1 | TRBV10-3 | TGTGCCATCAGTGAGTCGGGCAGGACATCTTCCTACAATGAGCAGTTCTTC | CAISESGRTSSYNEQFF
- | few | TRBJ2-1 | TRBV20-1 | TGCAGTGCTAGAAGGCCGGGATCATCCTACAATGAGCAGTTCTTC | CSARRPGSSYNEQFF